These T cell receptor beta chains were read from a single sample in a study of blood T cell repertoires in COVID-19. The repertoire was sequenced with immunoSEQ multiplex PCR; TCRdb's copy has only in-frame clones and lacks some. This table has 150,000 to 200,000 clones, around 83% appearing once. What was sequenced was peripheral blood. All receptors derive from a woman in her sixties or seventies with COVID-19, enrolled during active disease. CDR3s include the opening cysteine and the closing phenylalanine or tryptophan. D genes are given only for firm matches. Where a row states a size, it is once, few, many or the class of an expanded clone; other rows omit it.

j_call,clone_size,d_call,v_call,cdr3_nt,cdr3_aa
TRBJ2-6,-,-,TRBV11-3,TGTGCCAGCAGCCCCCGGGAAGCAGTCTCTGGGGCCAACGTCCTGACTTTC,CASSPREAVSGANVLTF
TRBJ1-5,-,-,TRBV30,TGTGCCTGGAGAACAGGGTGGGATCAGCCCCAGCATTTT,CAWRTGWDQPQHF
TRBJ2-5,-,-,TRBV7-2,TGTGCCAGCAGCTTAGGACAGCAAGAGACCCAGTACTTC,CASSLGQQETQYF
TRBJ2-1,-,-,TRBV5-1,TGCGCCAGCGCCCTAAGGAGGCTAAACAATGAGCAGTTCTTC,CASALRRLNNEQFF
TRBJ1-1,-,TRBD1,TRBV2,TGTGCCAGCAAGGGACAGCTAGTAGGAACTGAAGCTTTCTTT,CASKGQLVGTEAFF
TRBJ1-5,-,-,TRBV9,TGTGCCAGCAGCGTAGATGGACAGTACAATCAGCCCCAGCATTTT,CASSVDGQYNQPQHF
TRBJ2-5,-,-,TRBV5-1,TGCGCCAGCAGCTTGGGGACAGCCGGCCAGGGGACCCAGTACTTC,CASSLGTAGQGTQYF
TRBJ2-7,-,TRBD2,TRBV6-5,TGTGCCAGCAGCATGGCTAGCGGATACGAGCAGTACTTC,CASSMASGYEQYF
TRBJ1-5,-,-,TRBV6-2/TRBV6-3,TGTGCCAGCAGTTACTCAGGGGGCAATCAGCCCCAGCATTTT,CASSYSGGNQPQHF
TRBJ2-1,-,-,TRBV18,TGTGCCAGCTCACCACCGGGCCTGAGTGAGCAGTTCTTC,CASSPPGLSEQFF
TRBJ2-7,once,TRBD1,TRBV19,TGTGCCAGTAGTATGACAGGGGGCTACGAGCAGTACTTC,CASSMTGGYEQYF
TRBJ1-1,-,TRBD1,TRBV27,TGTGCCAGCAGACCTCGGACAGGGGCCATGGGCAACACTGAAGCTTTCTTT,CASRPRTGAMGNTEAFF